One and the same sample provided the 29 T cell receptor beta chains below, sequenced in a study of Tregs in tolerant kidney transplant recipients. Profiling relied on immunoSEQ multiplex PCR, and the TCRdb table lists in-frame clones only, not all of them. In the table there are about 69,000 clones, 85% to 90% of which are singletons. Specimen: CD4+ T cells from blood, collected before the transplant. Source of these receptors: a human donor who received a combined kidney and bone marrow transplant.

The rearrangement links TRBV14 to TRBJ2-1, with 10 nucleotides matching TRBD1. The CDR3 is 15 amino acids. V trimming: 2 bases; J trimming: 4 bases; junction bases outside the gene matches: 2. Germline CDR1 is SGHDN and CDR2 is FVKESK. CDR3 bases: TGTGCCAGCAGCCAACGGGACAGGGGTTACAATGAGCAGTTCTTC. Protein sequence: CASSQRDRGYNEQFF.

This chain links TRBV6-1 with TRBJ2-5; a possible D gene is TRBD1 (5 bases). The germline gives CDR1 MNHNS, CDR2 SASEGT. Trimming left V 4 bases short and J 0 bases short, with 9 bases between. The CDR3 sequence is 14 residues long. The CDR3 DNA reads as TGTGCCAGCAGTGGACAGCTGTACCAAGAGACCCAGTACTTC. It yields the protein CASSGQLYQETQYF.

The V and J genes are TRBV10-3 and TRBJ1-1; TRBD1 matches 9 bases. Per germline, CDR1 ENHRY and CDR2 SYGVKD. This CDR3 region has 18 residues. Trimming cost V 6 bases and J 5 bases; bases outside gene matches: 19. This CDR3 reads CAISKLRDRENYGTEAFF. CDR3 in DNA: TGTGCCATCAGCAAACTCCGGGACAGGGAGAATTATGGAACTGAAGCTTTCTTT.

The chain has TRBV19 and TRBJ2-7, with TRBD1 matching 7 bases. This CDR3 contains 14 residues. The ends lost 5 bases at V and 4 bases at J; junction bases unmatched: 8. Looked up from germline, CDR1 is LNHDA and CDR2 is SQIVND (reference sequence). The CDR3 region has the DNA TGTGCCAGTAGTTCCCGGACAGGAGATTACGAGCAGTACTTC. Its translation is CASSSRTGDYEQYF.

In this sample, this clone turned up once. The CDR3 sequence: CASSPPGTKNEQFF. For the CDR3, the DNA is TGTGCCAGCTCACCACCCGGGACTAAGAATGAGCAGTTCTTC. The V and J genes are TRBV18 and TRBJ2-1, with 7 nucleotides matching TRBD2. Trimming cost V 0 bases and J 7 bases; bases outside gene matches: 3. The CDR3 runs 14 residues. Germline CDR1 is KGHSH and CDR2 is LQKENI. Variable domain in full (rest from reference TRBV18 and TRBJ2-1): NAGVMQNPRHLVRRRGQEARLRCSPMKGHSHVYWYRQLPEEGLKFMVYLQKENIIDESGMPKERFSAEFPKEGPSILRIQQVVRGDSAAYFCASSPPGTKNEQFFGPGTRLTVL.

This CDR3 reads CASSPDRGSETQYF. CDR3 bases: TGTGCCAGCAGCCCCGACAGGGGATCGGAGACCCAGTACTTC. The chain has TRBV11-1 and TRBJ2-5; 8 bases match TRBD1. The CDR3 covers 14 residues. CDR1 is SGHAT and CDR2 is FQDESV in the germline V gene (reference sequence). J lost 5 bases, V lost 5 bases, and 7 bases had no gene match.

V is TRBV19 and J is TRBJ1-5; tentatively, D is TRBD1 (6 bases). CDR1 LNHDA and CDR2 SQIVND come from the germline V gene (reference sequence). The CDR3 is made up of 15 amino acids. The ends were cut back, 2 bases at V and 6 bases at J, with 14 bases in the middle. CDR3 bases: TGTGCCAGTAGTATAAGACAACAAGGGGGTCAGCCCCAGCATTTT. It specifies CASSIRQQGGQPQHF. The variable domain in full, with the rest retrieved from reference TRBV19 and TRBJ1-5, is DGGITQSPKYLFRKEGQNVTLSCEQNLNHDAMYWYRQDPGQGLRLIYYSQIVNDFQKGDIAEGYSVSREKKESFPLTVTSAQKNPTAFYLCASSIRQQGGQPQHFGDGTRLSIL.

In DNA, the CDR3 is TGCGCCAGCAGCTTGGACGGCGGAAACTATGGCTACACCTTC. Protein sequence: CASSLDGGNYGYTF. The chain has TRBV5-1 and TRBJ1-2, with no clear D. This CDR3 region has 14 residues. V lost 0 bases, J lost 2 bases, and 8 bases lay in between. The V gene's germline CDR1 is SGHRS and CDR2 YFSETQ. Full variable domain (outside the CDR3, taken from reference TRBV5-1 and TRBJ1-2): KAGVTQTPRYLIKTRGQQVTLSCSPISGHRSVSWYQQTPGQGLQFLFEYFSETQRNKGNFPGRFSGRQFSNSRSEMNVSTLELGDSALYLCASSLDGGNYGYTFGSGTRLTVV.

The chain employs TRBV6-6 and TRBJ2-7, with 7 bases lining up with TRBD1. V shed 7 bases, J shed 0 bases, and the junction held 6 bases outside the gene matches. CDR1 and CDR2 from the germline V gene are MNHNY and SVGAGI (reference sequence). CDR3 size: 14 residues. The CDR3 region has the DNA TGTGCCAGCACCAGACAGGGAAGCTCCTACGAGCAGTACTTC. This codes for CASTRQGSSYEQYF.

The chain has TRBV4-2 and TRBJ1-2, with TRBD1 identical over 9 bases. With 3 bases clipped from V and 4 bases from J, the junction kept 6 bases outside the gene matches. This CDR3 is built from 15 residues. Per germline, CDR1 LGHNA and CDR2 YNFKEQ. Here the CDR3 DNA reads TGTGCCAGCAGCCAGGGACAGGGCGGGGGCTATGGCTACACCTTC. Translating gives CASSQGQGGGYGYTF.

This clone was counted a single time. The rearrangement joins TRBV7-7 to TRBJ2-2; possibly TRBD2 for D (6 bases). V lost 3 bases, J lost 4 bases, and 15 bases lay in between. Germline lookup yields CDR1 SSHAT and CDR2 FNYEAQ (reference sequence). This CDR3 spans 16 amino acids. The CDR3 region has the DNA TGTGCCAGCAGCTTGGGGCGCGGCGGGATCACCGGGGAGCTGTTTTTT. Its translation is CASSLGRGGITGELFF.

V gene TRBV5-1 combines with J gene TRBJ1-5; TRBD1 matches 9 bases. After removal of 4 bases from V and 7 bases from J, the junction contained 6 bases not matched to a gene. CDR1 is SGHRS and CDR2 is YFSETQ in the germline V gene. This CDR3 comprises 14 residues. The CDR3 spells CASSTGQGDQPQHF. The CDR3 DNA follows: TGCGCCAGCAGCACGGGACAGGGTGACCAGCCCCAGCATTTT.

J is TRBJ2-7 and V is TRBV30, with 16 bases identical to TRBD2. The CDR3 is 19 amino acids. J gave up 3 bases and V 1 base, and 12 bases lay outside the gene matches. Germline V lookup: CDR1 GTSNPN, CDR2 SVGIG (reference sequence). The CDR3 bases are TGTGCCTGGAGTGCACATCCGGGACTAGCGGGAGGGCCGGTCTACGAGCAGTACTTC. As protein: CAWSAHPGLAGGPVYEQYF.

The chain is built from TRBV30 and TRBJ1-4, with D possibly TRBD1 on 5 matching bases. The CDR3 covers 16 residues. Trimming removed 0 bases from V and 4 bases from J, with 15 bases in between. The germline V gene encodes CDR1 GTSNPN and CDR2 SVGIG (reference sequence). CDR3 coding DNA: TGTGCCTGGAGTGTCCTTCCGGGGGTGGATAATGAAAAACTGTTTTTT. Amino acid sequence: CAWSVLPGVDNEKLFF.

The table lists this clone with a count of one. The chain recombines TRBV5-1 with TRBJ2-7; 10 positions match TRBD2. The CDR3 extends over 16 amino acids. With V trimmed by 3 bases and J by 7 bases, 13 bases remained unmatched. From germline, CDR1 is SGHRS and CDR2 YFSETQ. CDR3: CASSSPSGSDQGEQYF. In DNA, the CDR3 is TGCGCCAGCAGCTCCCCTAGCGGGAGCGACCAGGGGGAGCAGTACTTC.

This clone was found once. The chain employs TRBV6-1 and TRBJ1-2; possibly TRBD1 for D (6 bases). The V and J ends lost 5 bases and 8 bases respectively, with 12 bases between them. The V gene's germline CDR1 is MNHNS and CDR2 SASEGT. The CDR3 runs to 12 residues. CDR3 sequence reads: CASSLTGYGYTF. For the CDR3, the DNA is TGTGCCAGCAGTCTAACAGGGTACGGCTACACCTTC.

V and J are TRBV5-1 and TRBJ2-5; D possibly corresponds to TRBD2 (6 bases). This CDR3 comprises 15 residues. Germline V gene lookup returns CDR1 SGHRS and CDR2 YFSETQ. Trimming removed 5 bases from V and 2 bases from J, with 16 bases in between. CDR3 loop: CASSDLSGYQETQYF. In nucleotides, the CDR3 is TGCGCCAGCAGTGATCTTAGCGGTTATCAAGAGACCCAGTACTTC.

The V gene is TRBV4-3, the J gene TRBJ1-5; TRBD1 might be the D (5 bases). CDR1 and CDR2 from the germline V gene are LGHNA and YSLEER. This CDR3 comprises 18 residues. The germline V and J ends were trimmed by 2 bases and 0 bases, with 17 bases remaining between them. The CDR3 spells CASSQSHPSGNSNQPQHF. The CDR3 region has the DNA TGCGCCAGCAGCCAATCCCACCCCTCAGGGAATAGCAATCAGCCCCAGCATTTT.

The CDR3 is CASSSGTLGLWNEQYF. The CDR3 region has the DNA TGTGCCAGCAGTTCCGGGACACTTGGCCTTTGGAACGAGCAGTACTTC. The chain combines TRBV9 with TRBJ2-7; perhaps TRBD1 as D (6 bases). The CDR3 has 16 residues. V lost 5 bases and J lost 5, with 23 bases in between. The germline V gene encodes CDR1 SGDLS and CDR2 YYNGEE.

Worth noting for this clone: A junction end diverges from the germline sequence, so it may reflect a read error. The chain carries TRBV6-1 and TRBJ1-1; D gene ambiguous. The CDR3 sequence is 11 residues long. CDR1 MNHNS and CDR2 SASEGT come from the germline V gene. For the CDR3, the DNA is TGTGCCAGCAGTGCGAACACCGAAGCTTTCTTT. It translates to CASSANTEAFF.

The table lists this clone with a count of one. This chain connects TRBV5-1 to TRBJ2-7; TRBD2 matches 15 bases. V was pared by 0 bases and J by 7 bases, with 8 bases of the junction left unmatched. Germline assignment: CDR1 SGHRS and CDR2 YFSETQ. This CDR3 is built from 17 residues. CDR3 DNA: TGCGCCAGCAGCTTGGCCAGTTTGGGACTAGCGGGAGGTGAGCAGTACTTC. It is translated as CASSLASLGLAGGEQYF.

J is TRBJ2-3 and V is TRBV9, with 8 bases fitting TRBD1. The ends lost 4 bases at V and 0 bases at J; junction bases unmatched: 7. The germline gives CDR1 SGDLS, CDR2 YYNGEE. This CDR3 is 16 amino acids long. CDR3 region: CASSSTGDGSTDTQYF. CDR3 DNA sequence: TGTGCCAGCAGCTCGACAGGGGATGGGAGCACAGATACGCAGTATTTT.

This clone appeared once. The chain links TRBV7-2 to TRBJ2-1; 14 positions agree with TRBD2. After removal of 6 bases from V and 10 bases from J, the junction contained 8 bases not matched to a gene. The germline CDR1 and CDR2 sequences are SGHTA and FQGNSA. The CDR3 spans 15 residues. CDR3 region: CASRSGTSGGGEQFF. The CDR3 bases are TGTGCCAGCAGATCCGGGACTAGCGGGGGTGGGGAGCAGTTCTTC.

The chain uses TRBV5-1 and TRBJ2-5; no firm D call. The V and J ends lost 4 bases and 0 bases respectively, with 4 bases between them. The CDR3 totals 12 residues. Germline loops: CDR1 SGHRS, CDR2 YFSETQ. The CDR3 DNA is TGCGCCAGCAGCCAGTACCAAGAGACCCAGTACTTC. Amino acid sequence: CASSQYQETQYF.

This clone has only a few counts. Here the CDR3 reads CASSPGGWDGYTF. The CDR3 DNA is TGTGCCAGCAGCCCGGGGGGGTGGGATGGCTACACCTTC. V usage is TRBV2 and J usage is TRBJ1-2; possible D gene TRBD1, 5 bases. Trimming left V 6 bases short and J 6 bases short, with 14 bases between. This CDR3 comprises 13 residues. Germline V CDR1 and CDR2: SNHLY, FYNNEI.

This clone was observed a handful of times. The CDR3 region has the DNA TGTGCCAGCAGTGGAGACAGAAATAGCAATCAGCCCCAGCATTTT. This encodes CASSGDRNSNQPQHF. The rearrangement uses TRBV2 and TRBJ1-5, with D possibly being TRBD1 (5 bases). Trimming pared 4 bases from V and 0 bases from J, leaving 10 bases between. The CDR3 sequence is 15 residues long. The germline V gene encodes CDR1 SNHLY and CDR2 FYNNEI.

The rearrangement links TRBV14 to TRBJ1-2; 7 bases agree with TRBD1. The CDR3 is made up of 13 amino acids. The V gene end was trimmed by 3 bases and the J gene end by 3 bases; junction bases not matched to a gene: 1. Germline V gives CDR1 SGHDN, CDR2 FVKESK. CDR3 sequence reads: CASSHGTDYGYTF. As DNA, the CDR3 is TGTGCCAGCAGCCACGGGACAGACTATGGCTACACCTTC.

This clone was seen a handful of times. The chain employs TRBV10-3 and TRBJ2-7; 10 positions match TRBD1. The CDR3 runs 15 residues. V dropped 3 bases and J dropped 5; count of bases not matched to a gene: 7. Germline loops: CDR1 ENHRY, CDR2 SYGVKD. This chain's CDR3 is CAISDRDRGTHEQYF. The CDR3 DNA sequence: TGTGCCATCAGTGACCGGGACAGGGGTACCCACGAGCAGTACTTC.

The chain joins TRBV19 to TRBJ2-7, with TRBD2 matching over 8 bases. Germline V gene data show CDR1 as LNHDA and CDR2 as SQIVND (reference sequence). CDR3 length: 12 amino acids. Losses at the gene ends were 8 bases for V and 3 bases for J; bases not matched to a gene: 3. CDR3 region: CASSTSGYEQYF. CDR3 DNA sequence: TGTGCCAGTTCTACTAGCGGCTACGAGCAGTACTTC.